Here is one T cell receptor (beta chain) with its context. RNA transcripts were the template for amplifying TCR beta CDR3 regions. When the TCR CDR3 underwent first-round RT-PCR, the HTBI primer set was used. TCRdb re-called the multiplex PCR reads through MiXCR, storing one row per CDR3 protein. This table has 300,000 to 450,000 distinct CDR3 sequences, roughly an eighth appearing once. These data originate in a study of T cells in Graves' hyperthyroidism and ophthalmopathy. Newly diagnosed patients aged 18 to 65 had hyperthyroidism of under 2 months' duration. CDR3 length: 13 residues. Per germline, CDR1 DFQATT and CDR2 SNEGSKA (reference sequence). The V gene lost 2 bases and the J gene lost 0 bases, with 5 bases spanning the gap.

This receptor was obtained from a woman younger than 35 with Graves' hyperthyroidism. The chain is built from TRBV20-1 and TRBJ1-3; the D is unclear. The sample consisted of blood. The CDR3 DNA reads as TGCAGTGCTAGAAGGGTCTCTGGAAACACCATATATTTT. As protein: CSARRVSGNTIYF.